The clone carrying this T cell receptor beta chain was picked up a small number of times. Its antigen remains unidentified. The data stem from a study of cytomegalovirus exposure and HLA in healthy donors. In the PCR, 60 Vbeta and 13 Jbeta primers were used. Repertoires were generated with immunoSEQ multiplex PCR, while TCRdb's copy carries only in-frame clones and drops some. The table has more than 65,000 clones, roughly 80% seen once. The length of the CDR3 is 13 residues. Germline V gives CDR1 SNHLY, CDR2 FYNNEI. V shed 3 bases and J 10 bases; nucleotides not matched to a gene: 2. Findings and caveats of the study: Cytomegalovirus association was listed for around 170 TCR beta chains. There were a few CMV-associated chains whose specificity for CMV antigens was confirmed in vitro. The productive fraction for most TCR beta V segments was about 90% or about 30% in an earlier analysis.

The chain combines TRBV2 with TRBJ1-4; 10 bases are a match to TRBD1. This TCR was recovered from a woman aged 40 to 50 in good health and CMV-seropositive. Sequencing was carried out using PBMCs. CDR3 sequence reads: CASSDRDRGKLFF. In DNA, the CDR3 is TGTGCCAGCAGTGATAGGGACAGGGGAAAACTGTTTTTT.